These 4 T cell receptor beta chains were sequenced from one sample in a study of blood T cells in healthy people across ages. With a J-beta primer mix and a sample-barcoded 5' primer, a second PCR ran roughly 6 to 11 cycles. TCRdb called the 5' RACE reads again in MiXCR, with one record for every CDR3 protein. The data contain fewer than 900,000 distinct CDR3 sequences, roughly 45% of them singletons. The sequenced sample consisted of blood. Receptor source: a woman aged 55-70 years in good health.

This clonotype was recorded at least ten times. The V gene is TRBV10-3, the J gene TRBJ2-3; 7 bases match TRBD1. V trimming: 11 bases; J trimming: 2 bases; junction bases outside the gene matches: 16. This CDR3 region has 16 residues. CDR1 ENHRY and CDR2 SYGVKD come from the germline V gene. The CDR3 here is CAATASRDRNTDTQYF. The CDR3 DNA reads TGTGCCGCAACCGCCTCCCGGGACAGAAACACAGATACGCAGTATTTT.

The chain is built from TRBV6-5 and TRBJ2-1; D is possibly TRBD1 or TRBD2 (6 bases each). Trimming left V 6 bases short and J 10 bases short, with 19 bases between. CDR1 is MNHEY, CDR2 SVGAGI, per germline. This CDR3 has 14 residues. In DNA, the CDR3 is TGTGCCAGCAGCCTCCACGGGGGCCTTCGGGAGCAGTTCTTC. Translation: CASSLHGGLREQFF.

V and J are TRBV10-3 and TRBJ2-5, with 11 bases that match TRBD2. The germline V gene has CDR1 ENHRY and CDR2 SYGVKD. Germline trimming cut 0 bases from V and 11 bases from J; bases unmatched to any gene: 11. The CDR3 is 16 amino acids. The CDR3 region is CAISESIAGGPNEQYF. The DNA of the CDR3 is TGTGCCATCAGTGAGTCGATAGCGGGAGGGCCGAATGAGCAGTACTTC.

This clonotype has just a few counts. The rearrangement joins TRBV6-5 to TRBJ2-7; 10 nucleotides agree with TRBD2. The J segment lost 5 bases and the V segment lost 6 bases, leaving 10 bases of the junction unmatched. The CDR3 has 15 amino acids. Germline lookup yields CDR1 MNHEY and CDR2 SVGAGI. The CDR3 reads CASSPPGLAYHEQYF. CDR3 nucleotides: TGTGCCAGCAGCCCCCCGGGACTAGCGTATCACGAGCAGTACTTC.